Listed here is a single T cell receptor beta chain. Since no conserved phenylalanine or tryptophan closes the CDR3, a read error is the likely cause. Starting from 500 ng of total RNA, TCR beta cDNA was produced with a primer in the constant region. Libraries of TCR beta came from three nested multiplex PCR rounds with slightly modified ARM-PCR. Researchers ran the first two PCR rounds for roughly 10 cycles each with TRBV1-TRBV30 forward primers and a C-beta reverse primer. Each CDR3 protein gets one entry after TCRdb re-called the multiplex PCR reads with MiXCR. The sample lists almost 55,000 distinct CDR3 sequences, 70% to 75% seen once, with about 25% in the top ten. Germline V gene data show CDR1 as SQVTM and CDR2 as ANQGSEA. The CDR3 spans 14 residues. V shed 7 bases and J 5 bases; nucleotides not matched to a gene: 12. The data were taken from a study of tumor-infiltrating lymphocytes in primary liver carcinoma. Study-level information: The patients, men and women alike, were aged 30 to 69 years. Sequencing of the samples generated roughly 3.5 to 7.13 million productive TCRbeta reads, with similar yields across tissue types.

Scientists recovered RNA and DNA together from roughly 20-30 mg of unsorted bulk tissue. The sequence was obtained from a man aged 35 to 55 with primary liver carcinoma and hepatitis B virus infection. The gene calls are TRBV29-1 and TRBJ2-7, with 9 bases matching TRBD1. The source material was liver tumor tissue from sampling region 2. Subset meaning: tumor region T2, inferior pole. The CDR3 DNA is TGCAGCGCTGGAGCCGGGACAGGGAACAACGAGCAGTACTTG. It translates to CSAGAGTGNNEQYL.